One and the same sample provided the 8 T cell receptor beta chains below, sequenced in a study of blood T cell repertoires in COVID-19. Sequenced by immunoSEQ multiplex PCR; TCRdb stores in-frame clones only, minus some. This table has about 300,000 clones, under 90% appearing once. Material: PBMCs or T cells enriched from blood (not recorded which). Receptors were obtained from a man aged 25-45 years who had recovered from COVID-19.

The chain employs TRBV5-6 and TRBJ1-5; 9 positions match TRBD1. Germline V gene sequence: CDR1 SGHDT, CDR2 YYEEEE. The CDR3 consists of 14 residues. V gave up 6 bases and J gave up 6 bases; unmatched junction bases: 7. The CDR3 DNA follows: TGTGCCAGCACGTTGGGACAGGGCTTTCAGCCCCAGCATTTT. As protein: CASTLGQGFQPQHF.

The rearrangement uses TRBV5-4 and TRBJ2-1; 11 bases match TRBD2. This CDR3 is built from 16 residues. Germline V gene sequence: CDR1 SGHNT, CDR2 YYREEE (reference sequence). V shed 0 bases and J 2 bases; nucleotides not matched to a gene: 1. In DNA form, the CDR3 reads TGTGCCAGCAGCTTGGGACTAGCGGGGACCTACAATGAGCAGTTCTTC. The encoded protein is CASSLGLAGTYNEQFF.

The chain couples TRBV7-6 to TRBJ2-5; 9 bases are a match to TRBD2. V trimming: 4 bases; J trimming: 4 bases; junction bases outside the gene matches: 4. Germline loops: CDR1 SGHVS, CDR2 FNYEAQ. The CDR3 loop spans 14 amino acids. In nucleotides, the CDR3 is TGTGCCAGCAGCTCGGTAGCGGGAGCAGAGACCCAGTACTTC. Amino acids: CASSSVAGAETQYF.

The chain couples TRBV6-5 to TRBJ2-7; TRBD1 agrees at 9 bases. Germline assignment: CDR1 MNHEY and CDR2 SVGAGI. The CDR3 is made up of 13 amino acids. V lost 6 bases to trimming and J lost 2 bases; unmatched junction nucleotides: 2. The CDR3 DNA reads TGTGCCAGCAGGCGGACAGGGGCCTACGAGCAGTACTTC. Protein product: CASRRTGAYEQYF.

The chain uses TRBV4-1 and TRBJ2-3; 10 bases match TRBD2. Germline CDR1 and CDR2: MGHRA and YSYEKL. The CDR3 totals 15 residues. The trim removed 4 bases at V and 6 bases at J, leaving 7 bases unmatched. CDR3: CASSPERGGIDTQYF. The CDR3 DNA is TGCGCCAGCAGCCCCGAGCGGGGGGGCATCGATACGCAGTATTTT.

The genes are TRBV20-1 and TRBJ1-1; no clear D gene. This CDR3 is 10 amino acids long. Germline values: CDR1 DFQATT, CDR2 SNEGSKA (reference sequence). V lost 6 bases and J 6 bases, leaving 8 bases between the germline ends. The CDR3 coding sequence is TGCAGTGCCCCCGGGGCTGAAGCTTTCTTT. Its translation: CSAPGAEAFF.

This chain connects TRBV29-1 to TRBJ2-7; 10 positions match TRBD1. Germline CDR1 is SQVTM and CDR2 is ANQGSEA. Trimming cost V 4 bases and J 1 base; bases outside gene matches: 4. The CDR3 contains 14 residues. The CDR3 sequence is CSVGPGQGSYEQYF. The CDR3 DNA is TGCAGCGTTGGACCGGGACAGGGGTCCTACGAGCAGTACTTC.

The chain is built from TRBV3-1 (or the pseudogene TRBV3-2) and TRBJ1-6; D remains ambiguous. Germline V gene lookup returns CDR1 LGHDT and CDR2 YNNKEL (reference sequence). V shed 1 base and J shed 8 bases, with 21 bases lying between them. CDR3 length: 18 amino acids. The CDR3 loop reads CASSQVRGGGGLHSPLHF. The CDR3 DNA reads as TGTGCCAGCAGCCAAGTTCGTGGTGGCGGCGGGTTACATTCACCCCTCCACTTT.